The clone carrying this T cell receptor (beta chain) was detected a few times. The antigen is not known. The data were taken from a study of T cell repertoires in cytomegalovirus infection. Looking at the study overall: From public TCR beta signatures came an indication of both CMV infection and matching HLA type.

Germline values: CDR1 SGHVS, CDR2 FQNEAQ. CDR3 length: 14 amino acids. V lost 4 bases and J lost 1, with 7 bases in between. Each CDR3 protein gets one entry after TCRdb re-called the reads with MiXCR. The table records 700,000 to 850,000 distinct CDR3 sequences, approximately 30% of them present only once. Study findings and constraints: There were carriers of CMV plus the relevant HLA, and cumulative public TCR beta family frequency identified them. Clonotypes of TCR beta that were HLA-C-restricted and CMV-specific dominated the ex vivo response.

This specimen consisted of cultured CD8+ T cells from PBMCs, obtained from culture after CMV antigen stimulation. This sequence was found in a human donor in good health (CMV status not recorded). Some clones in this sample may be carry-over from other donors' samples. The chain combines TRBV7-8 with TRBJ2-2; D perhaps matches TRBD1 (5 bases). CDR3 protein: CASSSRVNTGELFF. CDR3 nucleotide sequence: TGTGCCAGCAGCTCCAGGGTGAACACCGGGGAGCTGTTTTTT.